Listed below are T cell receptor beta chains from one sample, sequenced in a study of radiotherapy plus CTLA-4 blockade in lung cancer. The table came from immunoSEQ multiplex PCR; TCRdb's copy has only in-frame clones and leaves some out. Here the sample spans roughly 53,000 clones, around 85% being singletons. The source material was peripheral blood, sampled from a patient treated with radiotherapy plus ipilimumab. The receptors here all came from a human donor with non-small cell lung cancer who had a partial response to radiotherapy plus ipilimumab. CDR3s include the opening cysteine and the closing phenylalanine or tryptophan. Each record gives: D gene, V gene, J gene, clone size, CDR3 protein, CDR3 DNA. D genes are given only for firm matches. Expanded clones are given a class, and other clones once, few, many or no size at all.

>TRBD1|TRBV19|TRBJ2-7|-
CASSFRGTAYEQYF
TGTGCCAGTAGTTTCAGGGGGACGGCCTACGAGCAGTACTTC
>-|TRBV5-4|TRBJ1-2|-
CASSLGQANYGYTF
TGTGCCAGCAGCTTGGGACAGGCTAACTATGGCTACACCTTC
>TRBD1|TRBV5-1|TRBJ2-7|-
CASSSKQGSHEQYF
TGCGCCAGCAGCTCAAAACAGGGGTCCCACGAGCAGTACTTC
>-|TRBV10-1|TRBJ1-1|-
CASSVDRNTEAFF
TGCGCCAGCAGTGTAGACAGGAACACTGAAGCTTTCTTT
>-|TRBV20-1|TRBJ2-7|once
CSVSQRLGQYF
TGCAGTGTCAGCCAGAGACTGGGGCAGTACTTC
>-|TRBV19|TRBJ1-5|-
CASSIGAVSPYNQPQHF
TGTGCCAGTAGTATAGGGGCAGTTTCACCTTACAATCAGCCCCAGCATTTT
>-|TRBV5-1|TRBJ2-3|few
CASSLGGPGGDTQYF
TGCGCCAGCAGCTTGGGAGGCCCTGGAGGAGATACGCAGTATTTT
>-|TRBV6-5|TRBJ2-7|-
CASSQGSYEQYF
TGTGCCAGCAGCCAGGGAAGCTACGAGCAGTACTTC
>-|TRBV5-8|TRBJ2-5|once
CASSFGGSVGETQYF
TGTGCCAGCAGCTTTGGCGGCTCGGTGGGAGAGACCCAGTACTTC
>-|TRBV6-1|TRBJ2-2|-
CASRPFPDTGELFF
TGTGCCAGCAGGCCTTTTCCGGACACCGGGGAGCTGTTTTTT
>-|TRBV6-5|TRBJ1-1|-
CASSFTGWGKNTEAFF
TGTGCCAGCAGTTTTACAGGGTGGGGCAAGAACACTGAAGCTTTCTTT
>TRBD1|TRBV6-6|TRBJ2-2|-
CASSQQGVGGTGELFF
TGTGCCAGCAGTCAACAGGGGGTTGGGGGCACCGGGGAGCTGTTTTTT
>-|TRBV9|TRBJ2-6|-
CASSVGATGANVLTF
TGTGCCAGCAGCGTAGGTGCGACTGGGGCCAACGTCCTGACTTTC
>-|TRBV25-1|TRBJ1-6|-
CASSESGVKGSPLHF
TGTGCCAGCAGTGAATCCGGGGTTAAGGGTTCACCCCTCCACTTT
>-|TRBV7-2|TRBJ2-7|-
CASSVNPLGDYEQYF
TGTGCCAGCAGCGTCAATCCGTTGGGAGACTACGAGCAGTACTTC
>-|TRBV5-1|TRBJ2-1|medium-sized
CASSTRDFSYNEQFF
TGCGCCAGCAGCACTAGAGACTTCTCCTACAATGAGCAGTTCTTC
>-|TRBV7-2|TRBJ1-1|-
CASSRDRVGTEAFF
TGTGCCAGCAGCCGTGACAGAGTTGGAACTGAAGCTTTCTTT
>-|TRBV19|TRBJ1-2|-
CATTGTYGYTF
TGTGCCACAACAGGGACCTATGGCTACACCTTC
>-|TRBV4-3|TRBJ2-3|few
CASSPRGRTDTQYF
TGCGCCAGCAGCCCCCGAGGGCGCACAGATACGCAGTATTTT
>-|TRBV7-2|TRBJ2-1|-
CASSLRPAGEQLF
TGTGCCAGCAGCTTGAGGCCGGCGGGTGAGCAGCTCTTC
>-|TRBV7-9|TRBJ1-5|-
CASSYPGQPQHF
TGTGCCAGCAGCTATCCCGGTCAGCCCCAGCATTTT
>TRBD2|TRBV27|TRBJ2-7|-
CASRWRGALYEQYF
TGTGCCAGCAGGTGGCGGGGGGCCCTCTACGAGCAGTACTTC
>TRBD1|TRBV5-6|TRBJ2-5|-
CASSFDRDEGETQYF
TGTGCCAGCAGCTTTGACAGGGACGAGGGAGAGACCCAGTACTTC
>TRBD1|TRBV9|TRBJ2-1|-
CASSVPGTGIGEQFF
TGTGCCAGCAGCGTCCCCGGGACAGGAATTGGGGAGCAGTTCTTC
>TRBD1|TRBV5-8|TRBJ1-2|few
CASSLEPGQGARGYTF
TGTGCCAGCAGCTTGGAACCGGGACAGGGGGCCCGTGGCTACACCTTC
>-|TRBV4-3|TRBJ1-1|-
CASSQAYGTEAFF
TGCGCCAGCAGCCAGGCATATGGCACTGAAGCTTTCTTT
>TRBD1|TRBV5-6|TRBJ2-5|-
CASSAGQGRETQYF
TGTGCCAGCAGCGCCGGACAGGGTCGAGAGACCCAGTACTTC
>-|TRBV10-3|TRBJ2-7|-
CATSGGSRAEQYF
TGTGCCACCTCAGGGGGGTCGAGGGCCGAGCAGTACTTC
>TRBD2|TRBV29-1|TRBJ2-7|-
CSVGRAGNSYEQYF
TGCAGCGTGGGGAGGGCAGGGAACTCCTACGAGCAGTACTTC
>TRBD1|TRBV5-1|TRBJ1-2|-
CASSLGTGKGYTF
TGCGCCAGCAGCTTGGGGACAGGGAAGGGCTACACCTTC
>-|TRBV6-6|TRBJ1-2|-
CASSYGQINYGYTF
TGTGCCAGCAGTTACGGGCAGATAAACTATGGCTACACCTTC
>-|TRBV4-1|TRBJ2-1|-
CASRNQGFF
TGCGCCAGCAGGAATCAGGGGTTCTTC
>TRBD1|TRBV2|TRBJ2-7|few
CASSFRGFYEQYF
TGTGCCAGCAGTTTCAGGGGGTTTTACGAGCAGTACTTC
>TRBD1|TRBV5-1|TRBJ2-7|-
CASRGGGPPGQGAYEQYF
TGCGCCAGCAGGGGAGGGGGCCCGCCGGGACAGGGGGCCTACGAGCAGTACTTC
>TRBD2|TRBV5-1|TRBJ2-1|-
CASSLLLAGGPNEQFF
TGCGCCAGCAGCCTACTACTAGCGGGGGGCCCCAATGAGCAGTTCTTC
>TRBD1|TRBV5-1|TRBJ2-5|-
CASGTGTGGLETQYF
TGCGCCAGTGGAACCGGGACAGGGGGCTTGGAGACCCAGTACTTC
>TRBD1|TRBV29-1|TRBJ2-2|-
CSANPTGVTGELFF
TGCAGCGCGAATCCAACAGGGGTAACCGGGGAGCTGTTTTTT
>-|TRBV28|TRBJ2-5|-
CASKLPSGPQYF
TGTGCCAGCAAGTTGCCCTCCGGTCCCCAGTACTTC
>-|TRBV4-1|TRBJ2-2|once
CASSQDPGTGELFF
TGCGCCAGCAGCCAAGATCCGGGGACCGGGGAGCTGTTTTTT
>TRBD1|TRBV7-2|TRBJ2-7|-
CASSLAQDRNSPEQYF
TGTGCCAGCAGCTTAGCCCAGGACAGGAATTCGCCCGAGCAGTACTTC
>-|TRBV30|TRBJ1-1|-
CAWSENRIYTEAFF
TGTGCCTGGAGCGAAAACAGGATATACACTGAAGCTTTCTTT
>TRBD1|TRBV5-1|TRBJ1-2|-
CASSSGTGVGYTF
TGCGCCAGCAGCTCCGGGACAGGGGTCGGCTACACCTTC
>TRBD2|TRBV5-4|TRBJ2-7|-
CASSIIAGRAYEQYF
TGTGCCAGCAGCATCATAGCGGGAAGGGCCTACGAGCAGTACTTC
>-|TRBV12-2|TRBJ2-1|few
CASRLPATDPIAGGDNEQFF
TGTGCAAGTCGCTTACCGGCGACCGACCCGATAGCGGGGGGAGACAATGAGCAGTTCTTC
>TRBD1|TRBV28|TRBJ1-2|-
CASTGGTGNYGYTF
TGTGCCAGCACCGGGGGGACAGGGAACTATGGCTACACCTTC
>-|TRBV5-1|TRBJ1-1|-
CASSLSGKMNTEAFF
TGCGCCAGCAGCTTGTCGGGGAAGATGAACACTGAAGCTTTCTTT
>TRBD1|TRBV5-4|TRBJ1-2|-
CASSPGAGGAGKGYTF
TGTGCCAGCAGCCCTGGGGCAGGGGGCGCGGGGAAAGGCTACACCTTC
>-|TRBV11-2|TRBJ2-2|-
CASSLVEQLFF
TGTGCCAGCAGCTTAGTGGAGCAGCTGTTTTTT